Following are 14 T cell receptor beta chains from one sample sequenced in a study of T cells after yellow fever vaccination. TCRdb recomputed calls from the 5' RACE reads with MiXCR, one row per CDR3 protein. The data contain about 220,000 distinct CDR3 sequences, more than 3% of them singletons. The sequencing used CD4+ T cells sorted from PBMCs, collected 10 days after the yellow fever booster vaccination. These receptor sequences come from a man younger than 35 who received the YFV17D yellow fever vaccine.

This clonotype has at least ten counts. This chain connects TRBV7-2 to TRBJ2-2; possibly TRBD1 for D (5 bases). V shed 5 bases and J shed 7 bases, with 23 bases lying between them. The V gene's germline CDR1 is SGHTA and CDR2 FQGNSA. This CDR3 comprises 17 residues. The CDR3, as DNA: TGTGCCAGCAGCCTCACGGCCTCAGGGTTTAGGGACGGGGAGCTGTTTTTT. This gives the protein CASSLTASGFRDGELFF.

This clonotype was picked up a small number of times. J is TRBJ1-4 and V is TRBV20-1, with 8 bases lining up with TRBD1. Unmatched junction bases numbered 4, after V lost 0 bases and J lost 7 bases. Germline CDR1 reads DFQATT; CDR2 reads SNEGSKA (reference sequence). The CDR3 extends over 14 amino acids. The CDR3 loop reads CSARDQGAFEKLFF. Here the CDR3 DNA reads TGCAGTGCTAGAGATCAGGGGGCTTTTGAAAAACTGTTTTTT.

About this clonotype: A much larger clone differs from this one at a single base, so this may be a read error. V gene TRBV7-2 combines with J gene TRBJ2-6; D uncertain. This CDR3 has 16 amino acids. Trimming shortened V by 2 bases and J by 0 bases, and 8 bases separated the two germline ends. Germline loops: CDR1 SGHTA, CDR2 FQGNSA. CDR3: CASSLNPYSGANVLTF. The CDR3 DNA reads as TGTGCCAGCAGCTTAAATCCCTACTCTGGGGCCAACGTCCTGACTTTC.

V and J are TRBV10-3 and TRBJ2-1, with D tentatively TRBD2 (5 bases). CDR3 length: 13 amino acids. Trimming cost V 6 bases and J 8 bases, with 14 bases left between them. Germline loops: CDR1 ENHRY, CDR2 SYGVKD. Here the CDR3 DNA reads TGTGCCATCAGCCTTGGGGAGAGGGATGAGCAGTTCTTC. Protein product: CAISLGERDEQFF.

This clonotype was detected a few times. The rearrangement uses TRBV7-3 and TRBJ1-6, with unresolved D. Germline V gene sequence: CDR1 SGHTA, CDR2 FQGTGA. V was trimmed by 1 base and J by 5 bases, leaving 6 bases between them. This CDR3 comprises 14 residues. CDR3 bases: TGTGCCAGCAGCTTAAGTCAGAATAATTCACCCCTCCACTTT. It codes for CASSLSQNNSPLHF.

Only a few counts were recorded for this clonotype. In DNA, the CDR3 is TGTGCCAGCAGTCGTCGGGAGGGTTCACCCCTCCACTTT. The encoded protein is CASSRREGSPLHF. The chain uses TRBV12-3 or TRBV12-4 and TRBJ1-6; D gene unclear. V lost 5 bases to trimming and J lost 9 bases, with 11 bases between them. This CDR3 has 13 amino acids.

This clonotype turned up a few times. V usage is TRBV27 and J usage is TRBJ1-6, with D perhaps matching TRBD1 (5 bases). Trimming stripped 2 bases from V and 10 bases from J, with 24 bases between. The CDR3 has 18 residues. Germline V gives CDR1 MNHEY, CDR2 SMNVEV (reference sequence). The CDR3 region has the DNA TGTGCCAGCAGTTTAACCTCAACCTCGGGATTGAGGGGATCACCCCTCCACTTT. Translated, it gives CASSLTSTSGLRGSPLHF.

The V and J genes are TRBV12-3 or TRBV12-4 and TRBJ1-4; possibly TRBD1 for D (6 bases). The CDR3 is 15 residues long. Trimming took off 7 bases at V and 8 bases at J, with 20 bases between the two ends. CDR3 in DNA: TGTGCCAGCACTCCCGACGGGGGGCGTTGGGAAAAACTGTTTTTT. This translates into CASTPDGGRWEKLFF.

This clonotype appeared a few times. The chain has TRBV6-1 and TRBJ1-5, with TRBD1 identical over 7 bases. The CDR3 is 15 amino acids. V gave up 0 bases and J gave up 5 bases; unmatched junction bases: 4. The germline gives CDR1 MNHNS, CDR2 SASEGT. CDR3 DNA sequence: TGTGCCAGCAGTGAAGCGCCAGGGGGGCATCAGCCCCAGCATTTT. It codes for CASSEAPGGHQPQHF.

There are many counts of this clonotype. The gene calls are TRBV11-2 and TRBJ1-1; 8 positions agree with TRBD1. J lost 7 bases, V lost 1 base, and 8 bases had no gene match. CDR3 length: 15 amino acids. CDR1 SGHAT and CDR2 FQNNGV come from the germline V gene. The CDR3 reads CASSLGTGWAGEAFF. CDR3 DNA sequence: TGTGCCAGCAGCTTAGGGACAGGGTGGGCCGGTGAAGCTTTCTTT. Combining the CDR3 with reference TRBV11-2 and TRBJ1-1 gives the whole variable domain EAGVAQSPRYKIIEKRQSVAFWCNPISGHATLYWYQQILGQGPKLLIQFQNNGVVDDSQLPKDRFSAERLKGVDSTLKIQPAKLEDSAVYLCASSLGTGWAGEAFFGQGTRLTVV.

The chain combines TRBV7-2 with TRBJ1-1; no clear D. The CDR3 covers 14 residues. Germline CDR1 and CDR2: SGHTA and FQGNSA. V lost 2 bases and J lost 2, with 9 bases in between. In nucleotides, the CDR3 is TGTGCCAGCAGCTTATATTCCGGCAACACTGAAGCTTTCTTT. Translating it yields CASSLYSGNTEAFF. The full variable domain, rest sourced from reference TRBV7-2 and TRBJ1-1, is GAGVSQSPSNKVTEKGKDVELRCDPISGHTALYWYRQSLGQGLEFLIYFQGNSAPDKSGLPSDRFSAERTGGSVSTLTIQRTQQEDSAVYLCASSLYSGNTEAFFGQGTRLTVV.

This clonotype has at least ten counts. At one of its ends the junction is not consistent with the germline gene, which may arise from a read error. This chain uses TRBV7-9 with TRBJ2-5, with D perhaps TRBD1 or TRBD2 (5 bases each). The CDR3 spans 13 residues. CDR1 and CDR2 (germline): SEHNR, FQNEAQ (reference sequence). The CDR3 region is CAGSDRGEETQYF. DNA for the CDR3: TGTGCCGGCAGCGATAGAGGGGAAGAGACCCAGTACTTC.

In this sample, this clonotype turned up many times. CDR3 region: CASSRTGSRLVATEAFF. CDR3 sequence (DNA): TGTGCCAGCAGTAGGACAGGGTCTAGGCTTGTTGCCACTGAAGCTTTCTTT. The V gene is TRBV2, the J gene TRBJ1-1; TRBD1 matches 8 bases. Germline CDR1 reads SNHLY; CDR2 reads FYNNEI. V lost 5 bases to trimming and J lost 4 bases; unmatched junction nucleotides: 15. CDR3 length: 17 residues.

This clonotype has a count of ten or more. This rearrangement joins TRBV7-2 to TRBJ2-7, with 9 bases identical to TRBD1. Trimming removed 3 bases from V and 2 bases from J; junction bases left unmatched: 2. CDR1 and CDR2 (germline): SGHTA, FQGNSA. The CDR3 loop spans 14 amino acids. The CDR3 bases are TGTGCCAGCAGCTTTGGGACAGGGACCTACGAGCAGTACTTC. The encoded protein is CASSFGTGTYEQYF.